The rows below give T cell receptor beta chains drawn from one sample of a study of technical replicates of blood from four donors. TCRdb's copy holds only in-frame clones and misses some; the assay was immunoSEQ multiplex PCR. The sample lists about 82,000 clones, 94% occurring once. The sample comprised T cells isolated from PBMCs. The receptors come from a human donor in good health. Each CDR3 is given with its conserved first and last residue. A D gene is named only where the DNA matches it firmly. Rows give clone size only sometimes, using once, few, many, or a class for an expanded clone.

D,size,J,length,V,CDR3,DNA
TRBD1,.,TRBJ1-2,14,TRBV4-1,CASSAPGQGNGYTF,TGCGCCAGCAGCGCCCCGGGACAGGGTAATGGCTACACCTTC
.,.,TRBJ2-5,13,TRBV5-6,CASSHQERETQYF,TGTGCCAGCAGCCACCAGGAACGGGAGACCCAGTACTTC
TRBD1,.,TRBJ1-5,14,TRBV13,CASSSSGGGQPQHF,TGTGCCAGCAGCTCATCAGGGGGAGGTCAGCCCCAGCATTTT
TRBD2,once,TRBJ2-7,14,TRBV11-2,CASSFPSGTYEQYF,TGTGCCAGCAGCTTCCCTAGCGGGACGTACGAGCAGTACTTC
.,.,TRBJ1-4,16,TRBV6-5,CASSYSRGGTNEKLFF,TGTGCCAGCAGTTACTCGAGGGGGGGAACTAATGAAAAACTGTTTTTT
.,.,TRBJ2-3,14,TRBV7-2,CASSLVGGGDTQYF,TGTGCCAGCAGCTTGGTGGGAGGGGGGGATACGCAGTATTTT
.,.,TRBJ1-2,13,TRBV9,CASSKSGRSGYTF,TGTGCCAGCAGCAAGTCAGGGAGGAGTGGCTACACCTTC
.,.,TRBJ1-1,14,TRBV5-1,CASSLENMNTEAFF,TGCGCCAGCAGCTTGGAAAACATGAACACTGAAGCTTTCTTT
TRBD1,.,TRBJ2-7,15,TRBV4-3,CASSHWTGGAYEQYF,TGCGCCAGCAGCCATTGGACAGGGGGAGCCTACGAGCAGTACTTC
.,.,TRBJ1-2,15,TRBV11-3,CASSLEGQGSYGYTF,TGTGCCAGCAGCTTAGAGGGGCAGGGAAGCTATGGCTACACCTTC
.,.,TRBJ2-3,14,TRBV7-3,CASSQGMRGDTQYF,TGTGCCAGCAGCCAGGGGATGAGAGGAGATACGCAGTATTTT
TRBD1,few,TRBJ1-1,14,TRBV7-2,CASSLRGMNTEAFF,TGTGCCAGCAGCCTCAGGGGGATGAACACTGAAGCTTTCTTT
TRBD1,few,TRBJ1-1,13,TRBV4-3,CASSATGETEAFF,TGCGCCAGCAGCGCTACAGGGGAAACTGAAGCTTTCTTT
.,.,TRBJ2-7,10,TRBV7-9,CASRGTEQYF,TGTGCCAGCAGGGGGACAGAGCAGTACTTC
TRBD1,.,TRBJ1-2,14,TRBV29-1,CSVEVTRGRGGYTF,TGCAGCGTTGAAGTTACAAGGGGGCGCGGGGGCTACACCTTC
.,.,TRBJ1-4,13,TRBV28,CASSRGRSEKLFF,TGTGCCAGCAGCCGGGGGAGAAGTGAAAAACTGTTTTTT
.,few,TRBJ2-1,12,TRBV6-5,CASMAGTWEQFF,TGTGCCAGCATGGCGGGGACCTGGGAGCAGTTCTTC
TRBD1,.,TRBJ2-5,13,TRBV19,CASSPGDRATQYF,TGTGCCAGTAGTCCCGGGGACAGGGCGACCCAGTACTTC
.,.,TRBJ1-1,15,TRBV5-8,CASSQRWTDNTEAFF,TGTGCCAGCAGTCAGCGGTGGACAGATAACACTGAAGCTTTCTTT
TRBD1,.,TRBJ2-2,16,TRBV5-1,CASSLDGQGATGELFF,TGCGCCAGCAGCTTGGATGGACAGGGGGCTACCGGGGAGCTGTTTTTT
.,once,TRBJ1-2,14,TRBV7-6,CASSLEPGNYGYTF,TGTGCCAGCAGCTTAGAACCCGGGAACTATGGCTACACCTTC
.,.,TRBJ1-2,15,TRBV19,CASSIVGDWKYGYTF,TGTGCCAGTAGTATAGTAGGGGACTGGAAATATGGCTACACCTTC
.,.,TRBJ2-5,16,TRBV4-3,CASSLTRGTLQETQYF,TGCGCCAGCAGCCTTACCAGGGGCACCCTCCAAGAGACCCAGTACTTC
TRBD1,.,TRBJ1-1,15,TRBV12-5,CASGFYEQGATEAFF,TGTGCTAGTGGTTTTTACGAACAGGGGGCTACTGAAGCTTTCTTT
.,.,TRBJ2-6,16,TRBV11-2,CASSLYRGSGANVLTF,TGTGCCAGCAGCTTGTATCGGGGCTCTGGGGCCAACGTCCTGACTTTC